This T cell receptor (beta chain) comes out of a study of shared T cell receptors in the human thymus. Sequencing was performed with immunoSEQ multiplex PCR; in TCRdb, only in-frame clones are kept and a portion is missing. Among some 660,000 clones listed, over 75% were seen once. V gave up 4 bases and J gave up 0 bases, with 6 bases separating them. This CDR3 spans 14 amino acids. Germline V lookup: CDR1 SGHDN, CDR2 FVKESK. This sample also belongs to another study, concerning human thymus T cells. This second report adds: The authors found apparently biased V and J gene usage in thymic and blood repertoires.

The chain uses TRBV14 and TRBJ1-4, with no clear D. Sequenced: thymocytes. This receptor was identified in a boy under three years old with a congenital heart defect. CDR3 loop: CASSPQSTNEKLFF. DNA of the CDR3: TGTGCCAGCAGCCCACAGTCAACTAATGAAAAACTGTTTTTT.